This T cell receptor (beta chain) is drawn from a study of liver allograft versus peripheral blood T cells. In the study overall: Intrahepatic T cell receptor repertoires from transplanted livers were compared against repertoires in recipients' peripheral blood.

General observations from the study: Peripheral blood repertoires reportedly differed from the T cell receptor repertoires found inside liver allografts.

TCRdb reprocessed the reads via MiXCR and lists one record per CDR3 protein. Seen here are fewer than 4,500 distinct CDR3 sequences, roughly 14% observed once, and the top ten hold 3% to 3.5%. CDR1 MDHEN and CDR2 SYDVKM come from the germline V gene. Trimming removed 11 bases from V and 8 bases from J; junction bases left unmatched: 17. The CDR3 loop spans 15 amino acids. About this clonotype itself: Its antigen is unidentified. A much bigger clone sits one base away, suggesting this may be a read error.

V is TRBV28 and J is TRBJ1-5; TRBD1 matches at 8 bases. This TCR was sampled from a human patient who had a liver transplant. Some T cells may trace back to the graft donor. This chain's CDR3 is CAQGGGQEGGEPQHF. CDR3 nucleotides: TGTGCCCAGGGAGGGGGACAGGAAGGAGGGGAGCCCCAGCATTTT. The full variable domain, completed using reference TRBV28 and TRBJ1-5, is DVKVTQSSRYLVKRTGEKVFLECVQDMDHENMFWYRQDPGLGLRLIYFSYDVKMKEKGDIPEGYSVSREKKERFSLILESASTNQTSMYLCAQGGGQEGGEPQHFGDGTRLSIL.